One sample yielded the 5 T cell receptor beta chains listed below, sequenced in a study of human T cells and chemical hapten exposure. TCRdb independently ran MiXCR on the RACE reads; one entry per CDR3 protein. Of roughly 80,000 distinct CDR3 sequences in the sample, around 9.3% are singletons; the top ten hold less than 2%. Indicated time point: healthy volunteer bleed at 6 weeks. Total RNA came from unfractionated whole blood. Material for sequencing was whole blood. Receptors were obtained from a female donor in good health. Some clones in this sample may be carry-over from other donors' samples.

This clonotype appeared a few times. CDR3 in amino acids: CASSQTPGLAGVTDTQYF. CDR3 bases: TGTGCCAGCAGCCAAACCCCAGGACTAGCGGGGGTCACAGATACGCAGTATTTT. V and J are TRBV3-1 and TRBJ2-3; TRBD2 matches at 13 bases. Germline V gene data show CDR1 as LGHDT and CDR2 as YNNKEL (reference sequence). This CDR3 region has 18 residues. With 2 bases clipped from V and 2 bases from J, the junction kept 7 bases outside the gene matches.

The gene calls are TRBV5-1 and TRBJ2-3; 8 bases are shared with TRBD2. The V gene end was trimmed by 4 bases and the J gene end by 0 bases; junction bases not matched to a gene: 10. Looked up from germline, CDR1 is SGHRS and CDR2 is YFSETQ. There are 17 residues in the CDR3. For the CDR3, the DNA is TGCGCCAGCAGCCCCTTTGAGCGGGGGCCTAGCACAGATACGCAGTATTTT. It specifies CASSPFERGPSTDTQYF.

The chain recombines TRBV18 with TRBJ2-1; the D gene is possibly TRBD1 (6 bases). This CDR3 is built from 15 residues. The germline V and J ends were trimmed by 0 bases and 5 bases, with 11 bases remaining between them. CDR1 is KGHSH, CDR2 LQKENI, per germline. The chain's CDR3 is CASSPPRQAHNEQFF. The CDR3 DNA follows: TGTGCCAGCTCACCACCCCGACAGGCCCACAATGAGCAGTTCTTC.

This clonotype was observed a handful of times. The chain recombines TRBV5-1 with TRBJ2-3, with a tentative D call TRBD2 (5 bases). This CDR3 has 16 residues. V dropped 1 base and J dropped 0 bases, with 12 bases sitting between them. The germline CDR1 and CDR2 sequences are SGHRS and YFSETQ. CDR3 sequence: CASSLKIATSTDTQYF. The CDR3 DNA reads TGCGCCAGCAGCTTGAAGATAGCGACTAGCACAGATACGCAGTATTTT.

Remarks on this clonotype: One end of the junction does not line up with germline, which may come from a read error. This chain links TRBV5-1 with TRBJ1-1; D is ambiguous. Germline CDR1 reads SGHRS; CDR2 reads YFSETQ. The CDR3 loop spans 14 amino acids. The CDR3 nucleotides are TGCGCCAGCAGCCCGGACGGGTTGAACACTGAAGCTCTCTTT. It specifies CASSPDGLNTEALF.